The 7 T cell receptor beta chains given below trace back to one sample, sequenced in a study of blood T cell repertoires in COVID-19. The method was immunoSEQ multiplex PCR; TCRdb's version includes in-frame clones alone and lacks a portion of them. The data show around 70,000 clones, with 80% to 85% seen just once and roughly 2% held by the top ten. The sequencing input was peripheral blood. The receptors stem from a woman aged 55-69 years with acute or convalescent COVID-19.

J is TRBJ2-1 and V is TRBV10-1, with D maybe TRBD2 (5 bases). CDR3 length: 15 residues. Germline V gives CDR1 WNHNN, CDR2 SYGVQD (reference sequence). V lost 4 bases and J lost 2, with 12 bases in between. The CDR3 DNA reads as TGCGCCAGCAGTGCGGAGCGGAGGCCCTACAATGAGCAGTTCTTC. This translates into CASSAERRPYNEQFF.

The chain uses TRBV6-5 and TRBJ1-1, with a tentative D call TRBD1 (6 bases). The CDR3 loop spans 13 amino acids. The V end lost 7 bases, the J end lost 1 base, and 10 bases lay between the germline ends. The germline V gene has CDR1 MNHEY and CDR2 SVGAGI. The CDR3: CASTGGQNTEAFF. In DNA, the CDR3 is TGTGCCAGCACTGGGGGACAGAACACTGAAGCTTTCTTT.

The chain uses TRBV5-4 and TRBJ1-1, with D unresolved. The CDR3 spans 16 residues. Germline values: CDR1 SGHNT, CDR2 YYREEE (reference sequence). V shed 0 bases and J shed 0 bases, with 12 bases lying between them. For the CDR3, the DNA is TGTGCCAGCAGCTTGGGCGCAGGCCCTTTGAACACTGAAGCTTTCTTT. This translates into CASSLGAGPLNTEAFF.

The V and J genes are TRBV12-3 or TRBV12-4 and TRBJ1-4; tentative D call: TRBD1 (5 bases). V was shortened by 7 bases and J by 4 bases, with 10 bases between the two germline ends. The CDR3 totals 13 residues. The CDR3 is CASTPQGNEKLFF. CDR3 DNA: TGTGCCAGCACCCCCCAGGGTAATGAAAAACTGTTTTTT.

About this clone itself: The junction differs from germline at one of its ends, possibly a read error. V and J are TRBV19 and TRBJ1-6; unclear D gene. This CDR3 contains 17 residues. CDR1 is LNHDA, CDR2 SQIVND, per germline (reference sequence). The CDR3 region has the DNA TGTGCCAGTAGTATAGATCTAGCGCGCTCCTATAATTCACCTCTCCACTTT. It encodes CASSIDLARSYNSPLHF.

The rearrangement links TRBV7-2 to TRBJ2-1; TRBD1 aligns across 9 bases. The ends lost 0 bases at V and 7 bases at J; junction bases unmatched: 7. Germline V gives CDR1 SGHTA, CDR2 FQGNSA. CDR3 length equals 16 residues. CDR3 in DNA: TGTGCCAGCAGCTTAGCTTTGACAGGGGGAATTAATGAGCAGTTCTTC. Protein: CASSLALTGGINEQFF. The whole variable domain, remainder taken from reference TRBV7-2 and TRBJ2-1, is GAGVSQSPSNKVTEKGKDVELRCDPISGHTALYWYRQSLGQGLEFLIYFQGNSAPDKSGLPSDRFSAERTGGSVSTLTIQRTQQEDSAVYLCASSLALTGGINEQFFGPGTRLTVL.

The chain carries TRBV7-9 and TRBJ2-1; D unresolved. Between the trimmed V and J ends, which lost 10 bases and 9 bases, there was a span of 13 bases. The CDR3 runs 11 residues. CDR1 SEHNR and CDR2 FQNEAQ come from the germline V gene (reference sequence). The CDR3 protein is CANDISSEQFF. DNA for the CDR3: TGTGCCAACGACATTTCGAGTGAGCAGTTCTTC.